This is a list of T cell receptor beta chains from one sample in a study of T-cell reconstitution after alpha-beta-depleted transplantation in children. TCRdb ran MiXCR on the PCR reads and lists one entry per CDR3 protein. The sample records hundreds of thousands of distinct CDR3 sequences, roughly 13% being singletons. Sample: PBMCs, taken before TCRalphabeta/CD19-depleted stem cell transplant. Receptors were obtained from a girl aged 2 to 10 with congenital amegakaryocytic thrombocytopenia, due to receive a stem cell transplant. The CDR3 runs from the conserved cysteine through the conserved F or W. A D gene is named only where the DNA matches it firmly. The listing skips clone size in some rows; elsewhere it reads once, few, many or a size class.

clone size | J gene | V gene | D gene | CDR3 DNA | CDR3 protein
many | TRBJ2-7 | TRBV29-1 | TRBD1 | TGCAGCGTCTGTGACAGGGATCTCTACGAGCAGTACTTC | CSVCDRDLYEQYF
few | TRBJ1-2 | TRBV12-3/TRBV12-4 | - | TGTGCCAGCAGGCATAACCGCTTACCGGACTATGGCTACACCTTC | CASRHNRLPDYGYTF
once | TRBJ2-3 | TRBV2 | - | TGTGCCAGCAGTGAAGCGCGCAGCACAGATACGCAGTATTTT | CASSEARSTDTQYF
many | TRBJ2-5 | TRBV15 | - | TGTGCCACCAGCAGGGACCAAAGCGGAAAAGAGACCCAGTACTTC | CATSRDQSGKETQYF
many | TRBJ2-2 | TRBV5-1 | - | TGCGCCAGCAGCTCCGGCGGGGAGCTGTTTTTT | CASSSGGELFF
- | TRBJ2-5 | TRBV5-5 | - | TGTGCCAGCAGCGTGGAGCAAGAGACCCAGTACTTC | CASSVEQETQYF
- | TRBJ2-1 | TRBV12-3/TRBV12-4 | TRBD2 | TGTGCCAGCAGCCAAAGGGCTAGCGGCGTTAACTACAATGAGCAGTTCTTC | CASSQRASGVNYNEQFF
few | TRBJ2-3 | TRBV19 | TRBD2 | TGTGCCAGTAGTAGTACTAGCGCCGGCACAGATACGCAGTATTTT | CASSSTSAGTDTQYF
many | TRBJ2-1 | TRBV5-1 | TRBD2 | TGCGCCAGCAGCAGCTTGACTAGCGGGAGTCTAACCAATGAGCAGTTCTTC | CASSSLTSGSLTNEQFF
many | TRBJ2-1 | TRBV10-3 | TRBD1 | TGTGCCATCAGTGTAGGGGACAGAGATCATGAGCAGTTCTTC | CAISVGDRDHEQFF
many | TRBJ2-7 | TRBV6-5 | - | TGTGCCAGCAGTTACCTGAGGGGGGGTTCCTACGAGCAGTACTTC | CASSYLRGGSYEQYF
many | TRBJ2-1 | TRBV5-1 | - | TGCGCCAGCAGCTTGTTTGCAGCAACAAATGAGCAGTTCTTC | CASSLFAATNEQFF
few | TRBJ2-7 | TRBV7-9 | - | TGTGCCAGCACCCAACAGGCTTACGAGCAGTACTTC | CASTQQAYEQYF
many | TRBJ2-1 | TRBV2 | - | TGTGCCAGCAGTGAATCTCCGAATCGCGGGGCCCCCCCTGAGTTCTTC | CASSESPNRGAPPEFF
many | TRBJ2-5 | TRBV29-1 | - | TGCAGCGTTGAAAGGGCCAGTGGCAGGCATGGAGAGACCCAGTACTTC | CSVERASGRHGETQYF
many | TRBJ2-3 | TRBV29-1 | TRBD2 | TGCAGCGTTGATCCCGGGAGGCCCACAGATACGCAGTATTTT | CSVDPGRPTDTQYF
few | TRBJ1-5 | TRBV12-3/TRBV12-4 | TRBD1 | TGTGCCAGCAGGCGGACAGGGATTCAGCCCCAGCATTTT | CASRRTGIQPQHF
- | TRBJ1-1 | TRBV18 | - | TGTGCCAGCTCACGGGGGGAGGTGAATACTGAAGCTTTCTTT | CASSRGEVNTEAFF
- | TRBJ2-7 | TRBV10-3 | - | TGTGCCATCAGTCCCTCAGACGAGCAGTACTTC | CAISPSDEQYF
few | TRBJ2-5 | TRBV11-2 | TRBD2 | TGTGCCAGCAGCCTTAACCTAGCGGGGAAAGAGACCCAGTACTTC | CASSLNLAGKETQYF
many | TRBJ2-1 | TRBV6-5 | TRBD2 | TGTGCCAGCAGTTCTCGACTAGCGGGAGATGGGTACAATGAGCAGTTCTTC | CASSSRLAGDGYNEQFF
few | TRBJ2-7 | TRBV14 | - | TGTGCCAGCAGCTTAATTGGGGGTTCCTACGAGCAGTACTTC | CASSLIGGSYEQYF
few | TRBJ2-7 | TRBV5-1 | - | TGCGCCAGCAGCCAGGGCCACCAGGGCTACGAGCAGTACTTC | CASSQGHQGYEQYF